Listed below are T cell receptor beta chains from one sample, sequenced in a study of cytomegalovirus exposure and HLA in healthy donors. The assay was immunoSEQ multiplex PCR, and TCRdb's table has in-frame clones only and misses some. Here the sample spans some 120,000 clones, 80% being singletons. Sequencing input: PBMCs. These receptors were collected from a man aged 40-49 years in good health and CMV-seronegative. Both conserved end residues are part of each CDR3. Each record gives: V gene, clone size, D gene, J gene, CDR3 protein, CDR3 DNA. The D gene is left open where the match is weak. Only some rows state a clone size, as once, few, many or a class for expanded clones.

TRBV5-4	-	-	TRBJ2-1	CASSWNAQGNEQFF	TGTGCCAGCAGTTGGAATGCGCAGGGCAATGAGCAGTTCTTC
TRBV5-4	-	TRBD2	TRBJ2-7	CASSFGTTQEQYF	TGTGCCAGCAGCTTTGGGACTACACAGGAGCAGTACTTC
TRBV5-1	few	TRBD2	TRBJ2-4	CASSLSLAGVNIQYF	TGCGCCAGCAGCTTGTCGCTAGCGGGAGTAAACATTCAGTACTTC
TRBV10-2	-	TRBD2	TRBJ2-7	CASSGLAGGPDEQYF	TGCGCCAGCAGTGGTTTGGCGGGAGGGCCCGACGAGCAGTACTTC
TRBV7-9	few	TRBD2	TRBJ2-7	CASSSGGGTYEQYF	TGTGCCAGCTCCTCTGGCGGGGGTACCTACGAGCAGTACTTC
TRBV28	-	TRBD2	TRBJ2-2	CASRVAGLELFF	TGTGCCAGCAGAGTAGCGGGATTGGAGCTGTTTTTT
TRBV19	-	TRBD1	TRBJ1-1	CASLSHDRDTEAFF	TGTGCCAGTCTTTCCCATGACAGGGACACTGAAGCTTTCTTT
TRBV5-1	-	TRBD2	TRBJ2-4	CASSLGTSGSDQYF	TGCGCCAGCAGCTTGGGAACTAGCGGGAGTGATCAGTACTTC
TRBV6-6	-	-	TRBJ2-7	CASSYFRGDNYEQYF	TGTGCCAGCAGTTATTTTCGGGGAGACAACTACGAGCAGTACTTC
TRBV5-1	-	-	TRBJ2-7	CASSLVRDQMVEQYF	TGCGCCAGCAGCTTGGTCCGGGATCAGATGGTGGAGCAGTACTTC
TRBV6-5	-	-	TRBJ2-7	CASKRQGLFEYEQYF	TGTGCCAGCAAGCGACAGGGACTTTTTGAGTACGAGCAGTACTTC
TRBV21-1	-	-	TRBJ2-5	CASSSLSETQYF	TGTGCCAGCAGCTCCCTTTCCGAGACCCAGTACTTC
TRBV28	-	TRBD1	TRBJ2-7	CASSLPQGVGSYEQYF	TGTGCCAGCAGTTTGCCCCAGGGGGTCGGGTCCTACGAGCAGTACTTC
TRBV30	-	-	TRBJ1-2	CAWSPTGFNGYTF	TGTGCCTGGAGCCCTACAGGGTTTAATGGCTACACCTTC
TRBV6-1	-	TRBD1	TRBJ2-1	CASTLGGFRGNEQFF	TGTGCCAGCACCCTAGGGGGCTTTAGAGGCAATGAGCAGTTCTTC
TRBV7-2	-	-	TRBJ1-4	CASSPPTGDGKLFF	TGTGCCAGCAGCCCTCCTACGGGGGATGGGAAACTGTTTTTT
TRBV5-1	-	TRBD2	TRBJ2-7	CASSGLGGNEQYF	TGCGCCAGCAGCGGCCTGGGGGGGAACGAGCAGTACTTC
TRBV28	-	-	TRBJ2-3	CASRTRGGADTQYF	TGTGCCAGCAGAACTAGGGGGGGCGCGGATACGCAGTATTTT
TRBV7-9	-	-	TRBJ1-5	CASSPMGHSNQPQHF	TGTGCCAGCAGCCCAATGGGACATAGCAATCAGCCCCAGCATTTT
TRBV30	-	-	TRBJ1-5	CAWSTGPSGKPQHF	TGTGCCTGGTCCACCGGACCCTCGGGGAAGCCCCAGCATTTT
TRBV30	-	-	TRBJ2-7	CAWSVGDSYEQYF	TGTGCCTGGAGTGTAGGGGACTCCTACGAGCAGTACTTC
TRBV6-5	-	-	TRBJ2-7	CASSYTQESYEQYF	TGTGCCAGCAGTTACACACAGGAGTCCTACGAGCAGTACTTC
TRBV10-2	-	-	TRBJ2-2	CASSEPASRTGELFF	TGCGCCAGCAGTGAGCCAGCGAGTAGGACCGGGGAGCTGTTTTTT
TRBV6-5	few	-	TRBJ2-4	CASSYSGAQYF	TGTGCCAGCAGTTACTCGGGGGCTCAGTACTTC
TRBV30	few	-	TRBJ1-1	CAWSGKGTEAFF	TGTGCCTGGAGCGGGAAGGGCACTGAAGCTTTCTTT
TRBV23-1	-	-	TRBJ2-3	CASTRRREIAVDTQYF	TGCGCCAGCACCCGGCGTAGGGAGATCGCAGTCGATACGCAGTATTTT
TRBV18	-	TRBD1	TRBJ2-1	CASSPLRDRVRNEQFF	TGTGCCAGCTCACCACTTCGGGACAGGGTGAGGAATGAGCAGTTCTTC
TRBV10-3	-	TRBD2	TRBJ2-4	CAISELAGGPVAKNIQYF	TGTGCCATCAGTGAGCTAGCGGGAGGGCCCGTAGCCAAAAACATTCAGTACTTC
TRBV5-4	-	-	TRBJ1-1	CASSLVTGRGTEAFF	TGTGCCAGCAGCTTGGTAACAGGAAGGGGCACTGAAGCTTTCTTT
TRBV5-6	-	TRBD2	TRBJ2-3	CASTESGTSTSTQYF	TGTGCCAGCACCGAATCCGGGACTAGTACATCCACGCAGTATTTT
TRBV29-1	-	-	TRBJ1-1	CSVLPQPDSTEAFF	TGCAGCGTTCTACCCCAACCGGACAGCACTGAAGCTTTCTTT
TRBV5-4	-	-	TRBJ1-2	CASSSWNSGGYTF	TGTGCCAGCAGCTCATGGAACTCGGGAGGCTACACCTTC
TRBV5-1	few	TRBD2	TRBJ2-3	CASSPPGLAGGTDTQYF	TGCGCCAGCAGTCCCCCCGGACTAGCGGGAGGTACAGATACGCAGTATTTT
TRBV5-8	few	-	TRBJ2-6	CASSLGRGSGANVLTF	TGTGCCAGCAGCTTGGGGAGGGGATCTGGGGCCAACGTCCTGACTTTC